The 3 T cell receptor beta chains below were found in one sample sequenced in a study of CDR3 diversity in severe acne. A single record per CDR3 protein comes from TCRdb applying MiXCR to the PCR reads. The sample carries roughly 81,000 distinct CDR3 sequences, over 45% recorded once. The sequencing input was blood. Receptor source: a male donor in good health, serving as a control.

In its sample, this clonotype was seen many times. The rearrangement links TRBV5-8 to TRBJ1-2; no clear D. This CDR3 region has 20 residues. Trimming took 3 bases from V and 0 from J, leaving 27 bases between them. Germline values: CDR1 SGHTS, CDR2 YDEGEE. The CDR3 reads CASSSPSGKIRRAPNYGYTF. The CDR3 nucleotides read TGTGCCAGCAGCTCACCTAGCGGCAAGATAAGGAGGGCTCCTAACTATGGCTACACCTTC.

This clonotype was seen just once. The CDR3 spells CSARLAGGRTDTQHF. In nucleotides, the CDR3 is TGCAGTGCTAGACTAGCGGGGGGGCGGACAGATACGCAGCATTTT. This chain links TRBV20-1 with TRBJ2-3; weak D call: TRBD1 (6 bases). The J call may be faulty, since TRBJ1-5 better matches the DNA end. In germline, CDR1 is DFQATT, CDR2 SNEGSKA (reference sequence). CDR3 length equals 15 residues.

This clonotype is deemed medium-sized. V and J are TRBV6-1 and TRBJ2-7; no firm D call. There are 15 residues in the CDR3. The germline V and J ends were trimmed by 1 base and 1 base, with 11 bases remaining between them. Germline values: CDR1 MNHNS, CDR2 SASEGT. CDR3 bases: TGTGCCAGCAGTGAAGTATCTGAGCTATCCTACGAGCAGTACTTC. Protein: CASSEVSELSYEQYF.